Below, one T cell receptor (beta chain) is given with its context. The entry originates in a study of blood T cell repertoires in COVID-19. Study-wide background: Donors in the United States, Italy and Spain gave samples during acute or convalescent COVID-19. PBMCs, B-cell-depleted T cells, or T cells provided the cDNA or gDNA that made up the material.

During active infection, Seattle patients enrolled and were then monitored through disease. Per the original methods: Reference gene primer amplification gave nucleated cell count estimates. Assay: immunoSEQ multiplex PCR; the TCRdb copy retains only in-frame clones and omits some. D and trimming were read from the DNA, whereas the V and J calls and clone size are those reported in that table. The sample consists of 260,000 or so clones, roughly 76% of them appearing once. Between the trimmed V and J ends, which lost 4 bases and 3 bases, there was a span of 7 bases. Per the germline V gene, CDR1 is SGHRS and CDR2 is YFSETQ. The CDR3 has 12 amino acids.

This TCR was sampled from an elderly woman with COVID-19, enrolled during active disease. V gene TRBV5-1 combines with J gene TRBJ1-1; possible D gene TRBD1, 5 bases. Sample: peripheral blood. The CDR3 nucleotides read TGCGCCAGCAGCGCGACAGACACTGAAGCTTTCTTT. This encodes CASSATDTEAFF.